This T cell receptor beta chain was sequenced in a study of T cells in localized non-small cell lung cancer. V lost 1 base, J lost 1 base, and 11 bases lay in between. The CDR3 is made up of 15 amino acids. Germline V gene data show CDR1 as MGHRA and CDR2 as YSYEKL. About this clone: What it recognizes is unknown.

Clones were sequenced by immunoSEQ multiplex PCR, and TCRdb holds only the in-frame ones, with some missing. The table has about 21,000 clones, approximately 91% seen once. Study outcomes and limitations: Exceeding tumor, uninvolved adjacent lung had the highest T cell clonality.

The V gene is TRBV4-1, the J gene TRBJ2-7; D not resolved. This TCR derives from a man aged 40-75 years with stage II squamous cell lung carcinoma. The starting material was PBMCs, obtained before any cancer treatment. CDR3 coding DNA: TGCGCCAGCAGCCAAGGACTGTTTTCTTCCTACGAGCAGTACTTC. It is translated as CASSQGLFSSYEQYF.